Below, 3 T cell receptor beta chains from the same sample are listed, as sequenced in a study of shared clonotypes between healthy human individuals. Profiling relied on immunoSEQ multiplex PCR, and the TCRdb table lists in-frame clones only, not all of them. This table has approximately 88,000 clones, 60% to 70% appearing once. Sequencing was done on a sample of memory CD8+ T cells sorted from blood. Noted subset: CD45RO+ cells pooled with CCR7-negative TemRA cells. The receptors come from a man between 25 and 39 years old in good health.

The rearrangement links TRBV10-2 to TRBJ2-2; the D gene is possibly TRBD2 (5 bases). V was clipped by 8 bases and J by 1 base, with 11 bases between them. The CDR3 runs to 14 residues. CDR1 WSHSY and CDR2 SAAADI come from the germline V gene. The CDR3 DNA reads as TGCGCCAGCGTGAGCGGAAAGAACACCGGGGAGCTGTTTTTT. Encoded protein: CASVSGKNTGELFF.

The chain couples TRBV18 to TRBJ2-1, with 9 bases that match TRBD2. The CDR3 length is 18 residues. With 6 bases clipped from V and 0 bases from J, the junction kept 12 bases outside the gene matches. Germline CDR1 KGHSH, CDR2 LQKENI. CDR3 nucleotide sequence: TGTGCCAGCTCGCGACTAGCGGCTACCATTAGCTCCTACAATGAGCAGTTCTTC. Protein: CASSRLAATISSYNEQFF.

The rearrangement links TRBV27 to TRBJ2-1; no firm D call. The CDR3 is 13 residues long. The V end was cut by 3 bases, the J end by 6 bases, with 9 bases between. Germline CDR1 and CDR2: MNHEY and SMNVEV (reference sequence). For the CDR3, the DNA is TGTGCCAGCAGTTTCGTCTCTCCCAATGAGCAGTTCTTC. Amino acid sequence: CASSFVSPNEQFF.